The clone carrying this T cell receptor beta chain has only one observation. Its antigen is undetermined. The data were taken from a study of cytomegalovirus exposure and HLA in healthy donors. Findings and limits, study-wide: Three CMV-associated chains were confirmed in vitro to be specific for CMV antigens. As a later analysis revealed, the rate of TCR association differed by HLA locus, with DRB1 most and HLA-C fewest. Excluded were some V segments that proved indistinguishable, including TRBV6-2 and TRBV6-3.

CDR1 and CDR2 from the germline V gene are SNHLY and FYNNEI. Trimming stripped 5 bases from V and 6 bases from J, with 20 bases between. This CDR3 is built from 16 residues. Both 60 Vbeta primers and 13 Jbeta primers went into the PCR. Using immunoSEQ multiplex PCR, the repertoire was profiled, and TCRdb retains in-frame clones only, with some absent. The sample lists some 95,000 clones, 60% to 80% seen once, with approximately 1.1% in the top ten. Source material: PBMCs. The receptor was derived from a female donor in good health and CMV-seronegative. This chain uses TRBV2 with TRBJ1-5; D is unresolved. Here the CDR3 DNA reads TGTGCCAGCAGTACCGCTATTACGCCGGGAATTCAGCCCCAGCATTTT. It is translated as CASSTAITPGIQPQHF.